The clone carrying this T cell receptor beta chain was detected only a few times. Between the trimmed V and J ends, which lost 0 bases and 2 bases, there was a span of 11 bases. Germline V CDR1 and CDR2: MGHRA, YSYEKL. This CDR3 is 16 amino acids long. This entry belongs to a study of blood T cell repertoires in COVID-19. The overall study: Both acute and convalescent COVID-19 samples were obtained from the United States, Italy and Spain.

Original processing methods: Estimates of nucleated cell counts were drawn from the amplification of reference gene primers. Sequencing was performed with immunoSEQ multiplex PCR; in TCRdb, only in-frame clones are kept and a portion is missing. The V and J calls and clone size are taken from that table; D and trimming were inferred from the DNA. The data show approximately 260,000 clones, around four fifths seen once. The chain carries TRBV4-1 and TRBJ1-5, with D perhaps matching TRBD1 (5 bases). This receptor was obtained from a woman aged 55 to 70 with active or convalescent COVID-19. The sequenced material came from peripheral blood. The CDR3 here is CASSQDWAGGNQPQHF. The CDR3 DNA reads TGCGCCAGCAGCCAAGATTGGGCGGGGGGCAATCAGCCCCAGCATTTT.